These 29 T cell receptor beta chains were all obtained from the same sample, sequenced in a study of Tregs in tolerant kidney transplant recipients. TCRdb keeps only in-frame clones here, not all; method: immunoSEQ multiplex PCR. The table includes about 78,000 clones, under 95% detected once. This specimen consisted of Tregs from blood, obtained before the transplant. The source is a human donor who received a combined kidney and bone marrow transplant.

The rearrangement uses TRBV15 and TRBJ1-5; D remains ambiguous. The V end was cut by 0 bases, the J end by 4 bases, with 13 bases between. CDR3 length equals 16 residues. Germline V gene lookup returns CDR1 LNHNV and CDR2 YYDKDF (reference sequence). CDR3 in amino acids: CATSRDGPAVNQPQHF. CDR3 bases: TGTGCCACCAGCAGAGATGGCCCAGCCGTGAATCAGCCCCAGCATTTT.

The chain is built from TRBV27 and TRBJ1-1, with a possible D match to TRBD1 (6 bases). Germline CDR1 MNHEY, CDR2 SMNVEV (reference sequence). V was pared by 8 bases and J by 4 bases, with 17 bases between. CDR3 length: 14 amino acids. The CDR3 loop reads CASGRTVSGTEAFF. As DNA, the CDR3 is TGTGCCAGCGGAAGGACAGTCTCGGGCACTGAAGCTTTCTTT.

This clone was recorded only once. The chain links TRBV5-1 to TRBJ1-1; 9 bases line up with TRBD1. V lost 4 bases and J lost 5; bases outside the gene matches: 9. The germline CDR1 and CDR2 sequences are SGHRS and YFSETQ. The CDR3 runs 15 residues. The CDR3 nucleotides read TGCGCCAGCAGCCCGGGGGACAGGGTTGGAACTGAAGCTTTCTTT. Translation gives CASSPGDRVGTEAFF.

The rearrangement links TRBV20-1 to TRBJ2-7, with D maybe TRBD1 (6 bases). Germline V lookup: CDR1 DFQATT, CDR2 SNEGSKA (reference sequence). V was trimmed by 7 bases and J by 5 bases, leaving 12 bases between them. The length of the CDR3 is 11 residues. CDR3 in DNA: TGCAGTGGGAAGGGGGTCGACGAGCAGTACTTC. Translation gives CSGKGVDEQYF.

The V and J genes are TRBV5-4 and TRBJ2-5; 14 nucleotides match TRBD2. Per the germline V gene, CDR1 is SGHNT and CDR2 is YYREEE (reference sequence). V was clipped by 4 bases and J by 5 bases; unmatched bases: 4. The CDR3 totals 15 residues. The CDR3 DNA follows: TGTGCCAGCAGCATCGGGACTAGCGGGAGTGAGACCCAGTACTTC. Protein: CASSIGTSGSETQYF.

The CDR3 reads CASSQGLAITDTQYF. In nucleotides, the CDR3 is TGCGCCAGCAGCCAAGGACTAGCCATCACAGATACGCAGTATTTT. The chain employs TRBV5-1 and TRBJ2-3; 8 positions agree with TRBD2. Germline CDR1 is SGHRS and CDR2 is YFSETQ. This CDR3 is built from 15 residues. J lost 2 bases, V lost 4 bases, and 6 bases had no gene match.

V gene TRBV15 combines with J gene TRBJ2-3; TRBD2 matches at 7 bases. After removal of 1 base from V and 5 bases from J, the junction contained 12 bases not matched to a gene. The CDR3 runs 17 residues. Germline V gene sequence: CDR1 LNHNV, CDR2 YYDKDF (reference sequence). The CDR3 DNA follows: TGTGCCACCAGCAGAGGATCTAGCGGTCCCTGGGGAGATACGCAGTATTTT. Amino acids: CATSRGSSGPWGDTQYF. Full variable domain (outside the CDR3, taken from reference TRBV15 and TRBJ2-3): DAMVIQNPRYQVTQFGKPVTLSCSQTLNHNVMYWYQQKSSQAPKLLFHYYDKDFNNEADTPDNFQSRRPNTSFCFLDIRSPGLGDTAMYLCATSRGSSGPWGDTQYFGPGTRLTVL.

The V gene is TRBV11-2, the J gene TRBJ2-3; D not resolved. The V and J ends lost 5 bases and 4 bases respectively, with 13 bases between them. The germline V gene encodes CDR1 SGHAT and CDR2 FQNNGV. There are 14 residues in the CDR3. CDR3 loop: CASSLRLSADTQYF. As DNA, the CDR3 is TGTGCCAGCAGCCTCCGGTTAAGCGCAGATACGCAGTATTTT.

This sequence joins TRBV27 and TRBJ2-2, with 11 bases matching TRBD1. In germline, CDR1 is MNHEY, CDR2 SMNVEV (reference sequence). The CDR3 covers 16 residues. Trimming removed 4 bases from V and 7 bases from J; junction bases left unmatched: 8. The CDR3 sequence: CASSSFGQGAGGELFF. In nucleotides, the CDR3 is TGTGCCAGCAGTTCATTCGGACAGGGGGCGGGCGGGGAGCTGTTTTTT.

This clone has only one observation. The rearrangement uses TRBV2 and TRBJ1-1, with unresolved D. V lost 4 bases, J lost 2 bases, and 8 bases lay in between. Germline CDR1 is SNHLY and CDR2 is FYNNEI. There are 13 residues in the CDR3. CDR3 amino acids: CASSGIVNTEAFF. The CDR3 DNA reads TGTGCCAGCAGTGGAATAGTAAACACTGAAGCTTTCTTT.

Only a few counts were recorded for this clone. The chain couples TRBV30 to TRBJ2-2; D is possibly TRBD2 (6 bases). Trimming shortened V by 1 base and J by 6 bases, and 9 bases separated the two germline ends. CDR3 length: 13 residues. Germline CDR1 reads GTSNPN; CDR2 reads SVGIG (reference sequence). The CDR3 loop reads CAWSESGPGELFF. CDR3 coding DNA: TGTGCCTGGAGTGAGAGCGGGCCCGGGGAGCTGTTTTTT. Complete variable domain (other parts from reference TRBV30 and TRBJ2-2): SQTIHQWPATLVQPVGSPLSLECTVEGTSNPNLYWYRQAAGRGLQLLFYSVGIGQISSEVPQNLSASRPQDRQFILSSKKLLLSDSGFYLCAWSESGPGELFFGEGSRLTVL.

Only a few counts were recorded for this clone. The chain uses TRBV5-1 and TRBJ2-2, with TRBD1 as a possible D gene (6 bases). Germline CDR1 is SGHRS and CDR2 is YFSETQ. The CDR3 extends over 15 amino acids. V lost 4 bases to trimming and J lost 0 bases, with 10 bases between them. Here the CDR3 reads CASSPGQTNTGELFF. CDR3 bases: TGCGCCAGCAGCCCAGGACAGACGAACACCGGGGAGCTGTTTTTT.

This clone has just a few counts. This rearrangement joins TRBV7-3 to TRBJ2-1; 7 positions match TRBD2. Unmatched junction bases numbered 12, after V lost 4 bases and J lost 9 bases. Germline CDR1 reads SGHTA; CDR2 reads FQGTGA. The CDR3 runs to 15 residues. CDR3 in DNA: TGTGCCAGCAGCTCCGGGACTAAGCCCTTTGTTGAGCAGTTCTTC. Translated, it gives CASSSGTKPFVEQFF.

The CDR3 loop reads CASRFAGTVYGYTF. The CDR3 nucleotides are TGTGCCAGCAGGTTTGCCGGGACAGTCTATGGCTACACCTTC. This rearrangement joins TRBV28 to TRBJ1-2, with 7 positions matching TRBD1. There are 14 residues in the CDR3. V lost 6 bases and J lost 4; bases outside the gene matches: 8. CDR1 MDHEN and CDR2 SYDVKM come from the germline V gene.

The CDR3 bases are TGTGCCAGCAGCCGAGACGACAGGGCTTATGGCTACACCTTC. The encoded protein is CASSRDDRAYGYTF. The chain combines TRBV27 with TRBJ1-2; the match to TRBD1 covers 7 bases. The trim removed 6 bases at V and 5 bases at J, leaving 9 bases unmatched. From germline, CDR1 is MNHEY and CDR2 SMNVEV (reference sequence). The CDR3 has 14 amino acids.

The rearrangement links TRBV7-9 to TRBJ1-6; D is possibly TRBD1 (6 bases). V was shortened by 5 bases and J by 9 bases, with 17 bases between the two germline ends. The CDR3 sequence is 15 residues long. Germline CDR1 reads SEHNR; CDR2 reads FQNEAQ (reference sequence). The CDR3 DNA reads TGTGCCAGCAGCACTCTAGGGGGGGGCGGTTCACCCCTCCACTTT. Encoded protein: CASSTLGGGGSPLHF.

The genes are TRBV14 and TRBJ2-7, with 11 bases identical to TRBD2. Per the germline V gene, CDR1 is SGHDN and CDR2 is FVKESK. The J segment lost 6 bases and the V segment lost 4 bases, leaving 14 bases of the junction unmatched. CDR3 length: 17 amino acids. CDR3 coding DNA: TGTGCCAGCAGCCCGTCCTTACTAGCGGGAGTATTCTTCGAGCAGTACTTC. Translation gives CASSPSLLAGVFFEQYF.

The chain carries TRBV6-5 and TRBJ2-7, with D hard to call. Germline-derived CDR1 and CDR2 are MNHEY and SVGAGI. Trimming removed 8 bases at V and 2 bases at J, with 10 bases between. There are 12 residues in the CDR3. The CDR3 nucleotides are TGTGCCAGCGGGCAGCCTCCCTACGAGCAGTACTTC. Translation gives CASGQPPYEQYF.

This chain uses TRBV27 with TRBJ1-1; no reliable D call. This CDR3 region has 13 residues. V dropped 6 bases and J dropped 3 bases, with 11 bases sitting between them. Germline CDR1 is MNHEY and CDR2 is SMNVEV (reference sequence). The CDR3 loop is CASRITLYTEAFF. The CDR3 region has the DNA TGTGCCAGCAGGATTACCCTATACACTGAAGCTTTCTTT.

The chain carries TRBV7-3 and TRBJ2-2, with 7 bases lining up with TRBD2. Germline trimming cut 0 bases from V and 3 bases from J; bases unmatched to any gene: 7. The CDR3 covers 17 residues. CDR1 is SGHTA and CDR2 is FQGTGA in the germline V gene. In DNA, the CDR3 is TGTGCCAGCAGCTTAACCCCCGGGAGGCGGGACACCGGGGAGCTGTTTTTT. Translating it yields CASSLTPGRRDTGELFF.

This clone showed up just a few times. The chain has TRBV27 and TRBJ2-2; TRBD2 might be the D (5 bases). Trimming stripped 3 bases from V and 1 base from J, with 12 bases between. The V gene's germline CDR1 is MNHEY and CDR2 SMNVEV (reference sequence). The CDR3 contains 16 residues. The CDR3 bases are TGTGCCAGCAGTTTTGCTGGGAGCTGGAACACCGGGGAGCTGTTTTTT. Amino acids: CASSFAGSWNTGELFF.

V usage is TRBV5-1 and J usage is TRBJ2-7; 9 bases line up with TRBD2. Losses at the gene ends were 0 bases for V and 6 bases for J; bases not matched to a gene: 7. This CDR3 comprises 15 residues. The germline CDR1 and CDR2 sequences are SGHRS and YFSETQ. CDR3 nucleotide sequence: TGCGCCAGCAGCTTGGCAGTCCAGCGGGAGGCCGAGCAGTACTTC. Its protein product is CASSLAVQREAEQYF.

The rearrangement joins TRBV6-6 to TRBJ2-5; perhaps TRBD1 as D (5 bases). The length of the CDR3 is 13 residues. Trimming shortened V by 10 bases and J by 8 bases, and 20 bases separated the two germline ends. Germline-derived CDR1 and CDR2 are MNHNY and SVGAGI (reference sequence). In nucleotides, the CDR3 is TGTGCCACCCAGCCGGACGGGTGGGGCACCCAGTACTTC. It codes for CATQPDGWGTQYF.

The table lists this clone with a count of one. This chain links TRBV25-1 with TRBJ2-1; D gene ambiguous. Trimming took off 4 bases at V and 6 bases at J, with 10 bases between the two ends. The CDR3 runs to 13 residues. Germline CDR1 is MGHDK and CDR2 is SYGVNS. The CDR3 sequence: CASSVGYSNEQFF. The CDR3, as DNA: TGTGCCAGCAGTGTAGGCTATTCCAATGAGCAGTTCTTC.

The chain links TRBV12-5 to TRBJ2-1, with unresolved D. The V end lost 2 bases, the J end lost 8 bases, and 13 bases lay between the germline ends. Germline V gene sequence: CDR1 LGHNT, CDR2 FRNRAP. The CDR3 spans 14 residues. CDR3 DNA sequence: TGTGCTAGTGGTTTGAACCAGCTAAAAGATGAGCAGTTCTTC. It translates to CASGLNQLKDEQFF.

The CDR3 sequence: CASSVGGETQYF. DNA of the CDR3: TGTGCCAGCAGCGTAGGGGGAGAGACCCAGTACTTC. The V and J genes are TRBV9 and TRBJ2-5; no firm D call. V lost 0 bases to trimming and J lost 4 bases, with 4 bases between them. CDR1 is SGDLS and CDR2 is YYNGEE in the germline V gene. This CDR3 is built from 12 residues.

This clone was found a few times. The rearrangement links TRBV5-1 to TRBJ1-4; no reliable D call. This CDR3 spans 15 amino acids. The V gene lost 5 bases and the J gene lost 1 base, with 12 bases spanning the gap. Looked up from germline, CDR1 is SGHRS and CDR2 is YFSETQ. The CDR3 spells CASRTGTQTNEKLFF. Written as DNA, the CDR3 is TGCGCCAGCAGGACCGGTACCCAAACTAATGAAAAACTGTTTTTT.

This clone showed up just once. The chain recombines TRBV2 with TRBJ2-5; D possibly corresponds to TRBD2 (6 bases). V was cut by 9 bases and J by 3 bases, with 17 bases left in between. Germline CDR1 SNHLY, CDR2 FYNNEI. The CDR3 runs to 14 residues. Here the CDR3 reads CARGGRSEEETQYF. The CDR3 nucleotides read TGTGCCAGGGGGGGACGGAGCGAAGAAGAGACCCAGTACTTC.

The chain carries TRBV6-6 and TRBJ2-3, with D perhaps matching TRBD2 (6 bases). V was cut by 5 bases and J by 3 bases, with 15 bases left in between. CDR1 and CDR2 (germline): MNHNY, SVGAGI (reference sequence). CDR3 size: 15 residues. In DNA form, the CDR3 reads TGTGCCAGCAGTGAGTGGCGGGACGGGACAGATACGCAGTATTTT. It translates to CASSEWRDGTDTQYF.